Described below is a single T cell receptor beta chain sequence and its context. The table came from immunoSEQ multiplex PCR; TCRdb's copy has only in-frame clones and leaves some out. The sample shows about 75,000 clones, 83% of them seen only once. Donors had recovered from mild-to-severe COVID-19. The memory T cells were sequenced right after ex vivo isolation, without culture. The data are from a study of CD4 T cell repertoires in COVID-19. Study-wide background: Relabeled CFSE-low cells, IL-2-expanded for ten to eleven days, met spikes from other coronaviruses.

The CDR3 extends over 15 amino acids. Germline values: CDR1 SGHRS, CDR2 YFSETQ. The germline V and J ends were trimmed by 0 bases and 4 bases, with 10 bases remaining between them. The source material was CD4+ T cells from peripheral blood, sampled after recovery from COVID-19. J is TRBJ2-2 and V is TRBV5-1, with D hard to call. The TCR originated in a human donor who had COVID-19. The CDR3 reads CASSLAGEGTGELFF. CDR3 nucleotide sequence: TGCGCCAGCAGCTTGGCCGGAGAAGGCACCGGGGAGCTGTTTTTT.